This TCR beta chain was recovered during a study of T cell changes during pregnancy in multiple sclerosis. The protocol was immunoSEQ multiplex PCR, while the TCRdb copy is restricted to in-frame clones and leaves out a portion. Among tens of thousands of clones listed, 92% were seen once. The V end lost 5 bases, the J end lost 10 bases, and 20 bases lay between the germline ends. CDR3 length equals 14 residues. From germline, CDR1 is SGHTA and CDR2 FQGNSA. This sequence originates from a female donor with multiple sclerosis, enrolled in a pregnancy study. J is TRBJ1-1 and V is TRBV7-2; no clear D gene. The sequencing used CD4+ T cells from peripheral blood mononuclear cells, collected in the second trimester of pregnancy. The CDR3 sequence is CASSPKWAGFRAFF. The CDR3 DNA reads as TGTGCCAGCAGCCCTAAATGGGCAGGCTTCCGAGCTTTCTTT.